The clone carrying this TCR beta chain has just a few counts. Amplification used 60 Vbeta primers and 13 Jbeta primers. Assay: immunoSEQ multiplex PCR; the TCRdb copy retains only in-frame clones and omits some. This table holds about 80,000 clones, 75% to 90% found once. These data belong to a study of cytomegalovirus exposure and HLA in healthy donors. CDR1 and CDR2 from the germline V gene are GTSNPN and SVGIG (reference sequence). CDR3 length: 13 amino acids. Trimming took 2 bases from V and 8 from J, leaving 15 bases between them. This sequence originates from a middle-aged man in good health and CMV-seropositive. The sample was PBMCs. The chain has TRBV30 and TRBJ1-2, with D perhaps matching TRBD1 (6 bases). Written as DNA, the CDR3 is TGTGCCTGGAGTCTCGGACAGTCTCAGGGCTACACCTTC. Residues: CAWSLGQSQGYTF.